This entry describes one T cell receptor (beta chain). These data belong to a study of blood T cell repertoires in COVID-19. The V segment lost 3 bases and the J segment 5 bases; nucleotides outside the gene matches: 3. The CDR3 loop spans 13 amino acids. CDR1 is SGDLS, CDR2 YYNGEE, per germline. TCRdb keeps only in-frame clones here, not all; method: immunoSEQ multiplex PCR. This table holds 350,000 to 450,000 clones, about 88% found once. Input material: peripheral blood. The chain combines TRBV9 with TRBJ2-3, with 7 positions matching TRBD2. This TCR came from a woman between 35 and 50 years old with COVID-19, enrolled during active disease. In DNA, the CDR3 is TGTGCCAGCAGCGGACTAGCTTTAGATACGCAGTATTTT. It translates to CASSGLALDTQYF.